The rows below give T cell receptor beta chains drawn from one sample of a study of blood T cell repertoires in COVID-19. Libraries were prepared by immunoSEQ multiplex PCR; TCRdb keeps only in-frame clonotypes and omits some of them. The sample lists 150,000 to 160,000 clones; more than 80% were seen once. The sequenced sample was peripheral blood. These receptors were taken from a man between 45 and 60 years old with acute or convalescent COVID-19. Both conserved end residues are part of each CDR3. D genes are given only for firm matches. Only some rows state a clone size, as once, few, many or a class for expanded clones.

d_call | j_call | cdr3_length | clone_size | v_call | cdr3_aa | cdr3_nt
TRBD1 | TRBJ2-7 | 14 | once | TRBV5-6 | CASSSGTAPYEQYF | TGTGCCAGCAGCTCCGGGACAGCCCCCTACGAGCAGTACTTC
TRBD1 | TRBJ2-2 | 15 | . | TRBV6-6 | CASSVQGASTGELFF | TGTGCCAGCAGTGTACAGGGGGCGAGTACCGGGGAGCTGTTTTTT
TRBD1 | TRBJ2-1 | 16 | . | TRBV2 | CASSRVGTGPYNEQFF | TGTGCCAGCAGCCGAGTCGGGACAGGCCCCTACAATGAGCAGTTCTTC
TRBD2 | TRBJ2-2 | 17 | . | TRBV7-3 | CASSLGSGAGGIGELFF | TGTGCCAGCAGCTTAGGATCTGGAGCGGGGGGTATCGGGGAGCTGTTTTTT
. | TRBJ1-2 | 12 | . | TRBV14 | CASSQVFGGYTF | TGTGCCAGCAGCCAAGTTTTCGGTGGCTACACCTTC
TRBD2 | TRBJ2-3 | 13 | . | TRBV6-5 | CATLAGASDTQYF | TGTGCCACCTTAGCGGGGGCTTCAGATACGCAGTATTTT
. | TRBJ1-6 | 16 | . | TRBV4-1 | CASSQEIPGFNSPLHF | TGCGCCAGCAGCCAAGAAATTCCAGGGTTTAATTCACCCCTCCACTTT
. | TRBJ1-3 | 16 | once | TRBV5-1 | CASSLGQWDSGNTIYF | TGCGCCAGCAGCTTGGGACAGTGGGACTCTGGAAACACCATATATTTT
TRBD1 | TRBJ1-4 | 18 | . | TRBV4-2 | CASSHQPRTGGLSEKLFF | TGTGCCAGCAGCCATCAACCTCGGACAGGGGGCCTGAGTGAAAAACTGTTTTTT
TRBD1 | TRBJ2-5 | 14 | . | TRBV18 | CASSPSGQQETQYF | TGTGCCAGCTCACCCTCGGGACAGCAAGAGACCCAGTACTTC
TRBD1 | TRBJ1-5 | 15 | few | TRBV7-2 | CASSSSGRGLEPQHF | TGTGCCAGCAGCTCCTCGGGCAGGGGGCTAGAGCCCCAGCATTTT
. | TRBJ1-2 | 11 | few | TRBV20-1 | CSANTGFGYTF | TGCAGTGCGAACACAGGGTTTGGCTACACCTTC
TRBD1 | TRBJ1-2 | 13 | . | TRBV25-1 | CASSEGQGRGYTF | TGTGCCAGCAGTGAGGGACAGGGAAGGGGCTACACCTTC
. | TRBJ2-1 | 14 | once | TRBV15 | CATSPAAVYNEQFF | TGTGCCACCAGCCCGGCAGCGGTCTACAATGAGCAGTTCTTC
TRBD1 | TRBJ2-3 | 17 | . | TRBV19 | CASSRDRTIPFTDTQYF | TGTGCCAGTAGTAGGGACAGGACCATACCGTTCACAGATACGCAGTATTTT
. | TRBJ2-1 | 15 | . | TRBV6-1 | CASSEQGSSYNEQFF | TGTGCCAGCAGTGAACAGGGGAGCTCCTACAATGAGCAGTTCTTC